This TCR beta chain was identified during a study of regulatory T cells in long-lasting Graves disease. Germline values: CDR1 SNHLY, CDR2 FYNNEI. Trimming took off 5 bases at V and 5 bases at J, with 10 bases between the two ends. This CDR3 spans 13 amino acids. Study-level results: Persistent disease exhibited a predilection for TRBV28, TRBJ1-2 and TRBJ2-5.

Stated time point: newly diagnosed GD, antithyroid drugs for less than 3 months. The TCR library was prepared using RNA isolated from PBMCs. A note on this clonotype: Its antigen is unidentified.

Both iRepertoire HTBI primers and Arm-PCR of CDR3 regions were used to build the TCR beta libraries. In TCRdb, the multiplex PCR reads were re-called with MiXCR into one record per CDR3 protein. This table has 530,000 or so distinct CDR3 sequences, about 13% appearing once. The sample also formed part of further work on T cells in Graves' hyperthyroidism and ophthalmopathy. That work contributes: A 13 V-J signature model discriminated ophthalmopathy versus stable hyperthyroidism.

This sequence was found in a man in his thirties or forties with Graves disease. The rearrangement joins TRBV2 to TRBJ2-1, with D possibly called TRBD1 or TRBD2 (5 bases each). The source material was peripheral blood mononuclear cells (PBMCs), sampled at new diagnosis, from a patient treated with antithyroid drugs. The CDR3 DNA reads TGTGCCAGCAGTAGGTGGGGGAACAATGAGCAGTTCTTC. Translating gives CASSRWGNNEQFF.